This T cell receptor (beta chain) was sequenced for a study of CD8+CD57+ T cells in acquired aplastic anemia. Whole-study findings and limits: Roughly 27 sequences, all CD8+ CDR3, were shared between patients and controls.

In regard to this clonotype: The antigen remains undetermined.

Genomic DNA was employed as the template in profiling TCR beta VDJ and CDR3. TCRdb reanalysed the reads using MiXCR and keeps one entry per CDR3 protein. The sample holds a few hundred thousand distinct CDR3 sequences, approximately 51% seen once. The CDR3 runs 13 residues. Trimming pared 5 bases from V and 5 bases from J, leaving 13 bases between. Germline CDR1 and CDR2: SGHTA and FQGNSA. Patients selected for sequencing had displayed CD8+CD57+ cell expansion by flow cytometry. Everyone among the patients had severe acquired aplastic anemia. The material sequenced was sorted CD4+, CD8+, or CD8+CD57+ T cells (not recorded which) from PBMCs. The clonotype was recovered from a human donor with aplastic anemia. The chain links TRBV7-2 to TRBJ2-7; D may be TRBD1 (6 bases). CDR3 sequence: CASSLQGSNEQYF. CDR3 coding DNA: TGTGCCAGCAGCCTACAGGGTTCAAACGAGCAGTACTTC.